This T cell receptor (beta chain) was sequenced in a study of T-cell reconstitution after alpha-beta-depleted transplantation in children. Study-level findings and limits: Newly produced T cells mostly accounted for T-cell counts and diversity one year post-transplant.

Trimming left V 3 bases short and J 3 bases short, with 9 bases between. Germline lookup yields CDR1 MDHEN and CDR2 SYDVKM. There are 13 residues in the CDR3. This clonotype was observed at least ten times. Its matching antigen is unknown. Preparation of the TCRbeta library was carried out with unique molecular identifiers. TCRdb re-called the PCR reads through MiXCR, storing one row per CDR3 protein. The top ten hold around 7.5% of the sample, which has about 300,000 distinct CDR3 sequences, 10% seen once. The sample in question was PBMCs, obtained before TCRalphabeta/CD19-depleted stem cell transplant. The source is a boy under two years old with acute myeloid leukemia, due to receive a stem cell transplant. The V call is TRBV28, the J call TRBJ2-7; maybe TRBD2 (6 bases). CDR3 sequence: CASSFTGVYEQYF. The DNA for the CDR3 is TGTGCCAGCAGTTTTACGGGGGTCTACGAGCAGTACTTC.